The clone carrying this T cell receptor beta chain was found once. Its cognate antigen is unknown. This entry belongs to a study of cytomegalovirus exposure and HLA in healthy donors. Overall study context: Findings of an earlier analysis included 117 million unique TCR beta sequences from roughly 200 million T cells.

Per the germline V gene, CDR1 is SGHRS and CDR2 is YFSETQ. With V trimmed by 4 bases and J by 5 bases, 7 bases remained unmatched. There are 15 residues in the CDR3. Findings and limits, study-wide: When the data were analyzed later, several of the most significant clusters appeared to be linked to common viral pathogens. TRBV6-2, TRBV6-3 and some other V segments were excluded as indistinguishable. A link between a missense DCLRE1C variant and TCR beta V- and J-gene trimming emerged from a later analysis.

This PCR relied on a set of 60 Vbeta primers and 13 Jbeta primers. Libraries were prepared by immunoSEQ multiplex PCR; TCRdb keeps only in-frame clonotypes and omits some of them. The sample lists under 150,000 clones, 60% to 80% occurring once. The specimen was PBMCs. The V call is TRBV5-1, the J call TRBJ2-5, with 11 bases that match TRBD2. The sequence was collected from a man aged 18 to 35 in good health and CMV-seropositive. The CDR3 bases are TGCGCCAGCAGCCGTAGCGGGGGGGCCGAGGAGACCCAGTACTTC. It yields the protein CASSRSGGAEETQYF.